What follows is one T cell receptor beta chain and its context. Germline CDR1 reads SGHRS; CDR2 reads YFSETQ. The V gene lost 0 bases and the J gene lost 0 bases, with 6 bases spanning the gap. CDR3 length: 14 amino acids. These data belong to a study of cytomegalovirus exposure and HLA in healthy donors. Study information: The roughly 130 validation repertoires were reported in a later analysis to have been generated on the same platform as the roughly 630 first-cohort repertoires.

Clones were sequenced by immunoSEQ multiplex PCR, and TCRdb holds only the in-frame ones, with some missing. The sample shows 120,000 or so clones, more than 70% of them seen only once. The clonotype comes from a woman aged 18-29 years in good health and CMV-seronegative. The J gene is TRBJ1-1, the V gene TRBV5-1; D call uncertain. The sequenced material came from PBMCs. The CDR3 DNA follows: TGCGCCAGCAGCTTGGATGCGCTGAACACTGAAGCTTTCTTT. Residues: CASSLDALNTEAFF.